These T cell receptor beta chains were read from a single sample in a study of technical replicates of blood from several donors. The repertoire was sequenced with immunoSEQ multiplex PCR; TCRdb's copy has only in-frame clones and lacks some. The sample lists about 85,000 clones, around 94% occurring once. Sequencing was carried out using T cells isolated from PBMCs. The source of these receptors is a human donor in good health. Both conserved end residues are part of each CDR3. A D gene is named only where the DNA matches it firmly. Rows may omit the clone size; those that give it use once, few, many or a size class.

clone_size: NA
j_call: TRBJ2-2
d_call: NA
v_call: TRBV6-1
cdr3_aa: CASSEEGGRRTGELFF
cdr3_nt: TGTGCCAGCAGTGAAGAGGGGGGGCGGAGGACCGGGGAGCTGTTTTTT

clone_size: NA
j_call: TRBJ2-7
d_call: TRBD1
v_call: TRBV28
cdr3_aa: CASSFPRGTYLSNAYEQYF
cdr3_nt: TGTGCCAGCAGTTTCCCCAGGGGGACCTACCTTTCCAACGCCTACGAGCAGTACTTC

clone_size: NA
j_call: TRBJ2-3
d_call: NA
v_call: TRBV6-6
cdr3_aa: CASSYPETRRTDTQYF
cdr3_nt: TGTGCCAGCAGTTACCCGGAGACTAGACGCACAGATACGCAGTATTTT

clone_size: NA
j_call: TRBJ2-4
d_call: NA
v_call: TRBV27
cdr3_aa: CASSFIAKNIQYF
cdr3_nt: TGTGCCAGCAGTTTTATAGCCAAAAACATTCAGTACTTC

clone_size: NA
j_call: TRBJ2-1
d_call: NA
v_call: TRBV19
cdr3_aa: CASSGSSYNEQFF
cdr3_nt: TGTGCCAGTAGCGGGAGCTCCTACAATGAGCAGTTCTTC

clone_size: NA
j_call: TRBJ2-7
d_call: NA
v_call: TRBV5-5
cdr3_aa: CASSLADSPYEQYF
cdr3_nt: TGTGCCAGCAGCTTGGCCGACAGCCCCTACGAGCAGTACTTC

clone_size: NA
j_call: TRBJ2-7
d_call: NA
v_call: TRBV7-2
cdr3_aa: CASSLFDGGSGLIRYF
cdr3_nt: TGTGCCAGCAGCTTATTCGACGGGGGATCTGGTTTGATAAGGTACTTC

clone_size: NA
j_call: TRBJ2-5
d_call: TRBD1
v_call: TRBV5-4
cdr3_aa: CASRGWGQGLETQYF
cdr3_nt: TGTGCCAGCAGGGGTTGGGGACAGGGTTTGGAGACCCAGTACTTC

clone_size: NA
j_call: TRBJ1-1
d_call: NA
v_call: TRBV30
cdr3_aa: CAWTKNEAFF
cdr3_nt: TGTGCCTGGACTAAAAATGAAGCTTTCTTT

clone_size: NA
j_call: TRBJ1-5
d_call: NA
v_call: TRBV6-1
cdr3_aa: CASRNGHGNQPQHF
cdr3_nt: TGTGCCAGCAGAAACGGACACGGCAATCAGCCCCAGCATTTT

clone_size: NA
j_call: TRBJ2-7
d_call: NA
v_call: TRBV5-8
cdr3_aa: CASSLGQINYEQYF
cdr3_nt: TGTGCCAGCAGCTTGGGTCAGATCAACTACGAGCAGTACTTC

clone_size: NA
j_call: TRBJ2-1
d_call: TRBD2
v_call: TRBV11-2
cdr3_aa: CASSRNSGKYNEQFF
cdr3_nt: TGTGCCAGCAGCAGAAATAGCGGGAAATACAATGAGCAGTTCTTC

clone_size: few
j_call: TRBJ1-1
d_call: NA
v_call: TRBV6-5
cdr3_aa: CASSPETGITEAFF
cdr3_nt: TGTGCCAGCAGTCCTGAGACAGGAATCACTGAAGCTTTCTTT

clone_size: NA
j_call: TRBJ1-1
d_call: TRBD1
v_call: TRBV5-6
cdr3_aa: CASSLITGQGITEAFF
cdr3_nt: TGTGCCAGCAGCTTAATAACTGGACAGGGGATTACTGAAGCTTTCTTT

clone_size: NA
j_call: TRBJ2-1
d_call: TRBD2
v_call: TRBV7-8
cdr3_aa: CASSLQAAGVTYEQFF
cdr3_nt: TGTGCCAGCAGCTTACAGGCCGCGGGAGTTACCTATGAGCAGTTCTTC

clone_size: NA
j_call: TRBJ1-5
d_call: NA
v_call: TRBV30
cdr3_aa: CAWSVWREQPQHF
cdr3_nt: TGTGCCTGGAGTGTATGGCGGGAGCAGCCCCAGCATTTT

clone_size: NA
j_call: TRBJ2-1
d_call: TRBD2
v_call: TRBV2
cdr3_aa: CASSTPGLGDDSSYNEQFF
cdr3_nt: TGTGCCAGCAGTACCCCGGGACTAGGGGACGACTCCTCCTACAATGAGCAGTTCTTC

clone_size: NA
j_call: TRBJ2-3
d_call: NA
v_call: TRBV4-3
cdr3_aa: CASSQGDWLSTDTQYF
cdr3_nt: TGCGCCAGCAGCCAAGGGGACTGGCTTAGCACAGATACGCAGTATTTT

clone_size: NA
j_call: TRBJ2-1
d_call: TRBD2
v_call: TRBV5-1
cdr3_aa: CASSLALAGEQSEQFF
cdr3_nt: TGCGCCAGCAGCTTGGCCCTAGCGGGAGAGCAAAGTGAGCAGTTCTTC

clone_size: NA
j_call: TRBJ1-1
d_call: TRBD1
v_call: TRBV30
cdr3_aa: CAWVDRQGEAFF
cdr3_nt: TGTGCCTGGGTGGATCGACAGGGGGAAGCTTTCTTT

clone_size: NA
j_call: TRBJ1-2
d_call: NA
v_call: TRBV7-9
cdr3_aa: CASSNRAANYGYTF
cdr3_nt: TGTGCCAGCAGCAACAGGGCCGCTAACTATGGCTACACCTTC

clone_size: NA
j_call: TRBJ1-3
d_call: TRBD1
v_call: TRBV6-6
cdr3_aa: CARTETTGGPGNTIYF
cdr3_nt: TGTGCCAGGACGGAAACAACAGGGGGGCCTGGAAACACCATATATTTT

clone_size: NA
j_call: TRBJ1-2
d_call: TRBD1
v_call: TRBV19
cdr3_aa: CASQTGADGYTF
cdr3_nt: TGTGCCAGCCAGACAGGGGCGGATGGCTACACCTTC

clone_size: NA
j_call: TRBJ1-2
d_call: NA
v_call: TRBV6-6
cdr3_aa: CASSYSRAGVDGYTF
cdr3_nt: TGTGCCAGCAGTTACTCCCGGGCAGGGGTGGATGGCTACACCTTC

clone_size: NA
j_call: TRBJ2-3
d_call: NA
v_call: TRBV15
cdr3_aa: CATSRVHGLDTQYF
cdr3_nt: TGTGCCACCAGCAGAGTTCACGGGTTAGATACGCAGTATTTT

clone_size: NA
j_call: TRBJ1-1
d_call: NA
v_call: TRBV28
cdr3_aa: CASSLLAGTLEAFF
cdr3_nt: TGTGCCAGCTCCCTTCTCGCGGGGACTCTTGAAGCTTTCTTT

clone_size: NA
j_call: TRBJ2-1
d_call: TRBD2
v_call: TRBV7-9
cdr3_aa: CASSLTSGHYNEQFF
cdr3_nt: TGTGCCAGCAGCTTAACTAGCGGGCATTACAATGAGCAGTTCTTC

clone_size: NA
j_call: TRBJ1-2
d_call: NA
v_call: TRBV4-3
cdr3_aa: CASSQDRIASYGYTF
cdr3_nt: TGCGCCAGCAGCCAAGATAGAATCGCTAGCTATGGCTACACCTTC

clone_size: NA
j_call: TRBJ1-4
d_call: TRBD1
v_call: TRBV9
cdr3_aa: CASSAPGQGKLFF
cdr3_nt: TGTGCCAGCAGCGCCCCGGGACAGGGGAAACTGTTTTTT

clone_size: NA
j_call: TRBJ2-1
d_call: NA
v_call: TRBV19
cdr3_aa: CASSIGGDLKNEQFF
cdr3_nt: TGTGCCAGTAGTATAGGGGGGGACTTAAAAAATGAGCAGTTCTTC

clone_size: few
j_call: TRBJ2-1
d_call: TRBD1
v_call: TRBV7-3
cdr3_aa: CASSPGQGVYNEQFF
cdr3_nt: TGTGCCAGCAGCCCCGGACAGGGGGTTTACAATGAGCAGTTCTTC

clone_size: NA
j_call: TRBJ2-1
d_call: NA
v_call: TRBV9
cdr3_aa: CASSAPARNEQFF
cdr3_nt: TGTGCCAGCAGCGCCCCGGCGAGGAATGAGCAGTTCTTC

clone_size: once
j_call: TRBJ2-1
d_call: NA
v_call: TRBV11-3
cdr3_aa: CASSLVPSNEQFF
cdr3_nt: TGTGCCAGCAGCTTAGTCCCCAGCAATGAGCAGTTCTTC

clone_size: NA
j_call: TRBJ2-2
d_call: TRBD1
v_call: TRBV11-3
cdr3_aa: CASSLRDRVTGELFF
cdr3_nt: TGTGCCAGCAGCCTCCGGGACAGGGTCACCGGGGAGCTGTTTTTT